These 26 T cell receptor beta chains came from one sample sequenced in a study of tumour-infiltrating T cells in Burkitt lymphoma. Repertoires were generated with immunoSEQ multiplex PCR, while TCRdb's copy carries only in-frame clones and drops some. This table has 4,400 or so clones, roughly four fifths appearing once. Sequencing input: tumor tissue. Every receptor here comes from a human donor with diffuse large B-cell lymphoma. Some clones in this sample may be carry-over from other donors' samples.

CDR3 residues: CASSWYHGYTF. For the CDR3, the DNA is TGTGCCAGCAGCTGGTATCATGGCTACACCTTC. The chain carries TRBV5-6 and TRBJ1-2; D ambiguous. CDR3 length equals 11 residues. Germline CDR1 is SGHDT and CDR2 is YYEEEE. V was cut by 3 bases and J by 6 bases, with 6 bases left in between.

The CDR3 DNA sequence: TGTGCCAGCCGGGGAGGGAACGAGCAGTACTTC. Translating gives CASRGGNEQYF. The chain employs TRBV6-6 and TRBJ2-7, with 7 bases lining up with TRBD2. Per the germline V gene, CDR1 is MNHNY and CDR2 is SVGAGI (reference sequence). Trimming cost V 8 bases and J 5 bases; bases outside gene matches: 3. The CDR3 is made up of 11 amino acids.

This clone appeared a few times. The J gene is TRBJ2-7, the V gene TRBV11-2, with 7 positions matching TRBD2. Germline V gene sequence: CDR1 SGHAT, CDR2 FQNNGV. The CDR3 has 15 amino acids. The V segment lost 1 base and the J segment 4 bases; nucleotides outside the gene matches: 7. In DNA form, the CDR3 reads TGTGCCAGCAGCTTAGGTACGGGACTAAGATACGAGCAGTACTTC. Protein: CASSLGTGLRYEQYF.

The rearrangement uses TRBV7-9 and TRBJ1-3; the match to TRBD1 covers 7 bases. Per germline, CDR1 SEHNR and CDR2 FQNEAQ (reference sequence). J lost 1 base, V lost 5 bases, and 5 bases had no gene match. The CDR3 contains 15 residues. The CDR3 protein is CASSTTGFSGNTIYF. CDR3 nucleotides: TGTGCCAGCAGCACGACAGGGTTTTCTGGAAACACCATATATTTT.

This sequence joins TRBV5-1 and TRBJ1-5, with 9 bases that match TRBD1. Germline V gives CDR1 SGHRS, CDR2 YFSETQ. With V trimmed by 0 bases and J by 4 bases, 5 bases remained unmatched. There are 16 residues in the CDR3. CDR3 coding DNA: TGCGCCAGCAGCTTGGGACAGGGGGGTTCAAATCAGCCCCAGCATTTT. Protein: CASSLGQGGSNQPQHF.

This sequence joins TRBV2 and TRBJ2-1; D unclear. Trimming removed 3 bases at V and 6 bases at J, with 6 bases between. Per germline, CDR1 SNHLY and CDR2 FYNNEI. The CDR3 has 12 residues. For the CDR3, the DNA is TGTGCCAGCAGTGATAACAGCAATGAGCAGTTCTTC. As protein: CASSDNSNEQFF.

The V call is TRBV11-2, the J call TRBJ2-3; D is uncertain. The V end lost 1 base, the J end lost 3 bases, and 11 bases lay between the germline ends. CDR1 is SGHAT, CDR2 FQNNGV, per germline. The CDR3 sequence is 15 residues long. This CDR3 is CASSLGFPSTDTQYF. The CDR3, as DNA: TGTGCCAGCAGCTTAGGGTTCCCTTCGACAGATACGCAGTATTTT.

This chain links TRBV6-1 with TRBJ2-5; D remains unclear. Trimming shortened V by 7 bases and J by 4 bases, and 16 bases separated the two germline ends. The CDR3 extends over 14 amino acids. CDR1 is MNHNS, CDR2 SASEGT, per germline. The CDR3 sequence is CASTSLGYGETQYF. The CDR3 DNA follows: TGTGCCAGCACCTCTCTCGGTTACGGAGAGACCCAGTACTTC.

CDR3 region: CASRGQSGHEAFF. In DNA form, the CDR3 reads TGTGCCAGTAGGGGACAGAGCGGCCATGAAGCTTTCTTT. This chain links TRBV19 with TRBJ1-1, with 7 bases identical to TRBD1. In germline, CDR1 is LNHDA, CDR2 SQIVND (reference sequence). V was pared by 6 bases and J by 7 bases, with 8 bases of the junction left unmatched. The CDR3 has 13 residues.

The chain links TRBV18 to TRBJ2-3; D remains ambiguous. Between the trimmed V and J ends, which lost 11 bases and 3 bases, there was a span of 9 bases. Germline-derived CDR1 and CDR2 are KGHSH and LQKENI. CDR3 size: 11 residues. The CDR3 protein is CAGSGTDTQYF. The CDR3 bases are TGTGCCGGTTCCGGAACAGATACGCAGTATTTT.

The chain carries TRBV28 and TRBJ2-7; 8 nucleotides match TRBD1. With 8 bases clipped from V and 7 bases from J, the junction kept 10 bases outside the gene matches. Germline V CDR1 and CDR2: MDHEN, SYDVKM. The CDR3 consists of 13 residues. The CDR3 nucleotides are TGTGCCAGCCTTCGGACAGGGCGGATTGAGCAGTACTTC. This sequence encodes CASLRTGRIEQYF.

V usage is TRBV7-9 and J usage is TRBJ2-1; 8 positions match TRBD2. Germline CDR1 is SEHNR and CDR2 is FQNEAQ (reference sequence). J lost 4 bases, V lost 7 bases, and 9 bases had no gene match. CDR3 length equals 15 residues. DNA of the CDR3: TGTGCCAGCACTGCACGGGAGGGCCCGTACAATGAGCAGTTCTTC. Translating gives CASTAREGPYNEQFF.

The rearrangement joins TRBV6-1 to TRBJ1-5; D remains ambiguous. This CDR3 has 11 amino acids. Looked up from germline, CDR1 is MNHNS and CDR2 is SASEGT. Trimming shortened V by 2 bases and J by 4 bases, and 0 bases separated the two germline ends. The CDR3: CASSENQPQHF. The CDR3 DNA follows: TGTGCCAGCAGTGAAAATCAGCCCCAGCATTTT.

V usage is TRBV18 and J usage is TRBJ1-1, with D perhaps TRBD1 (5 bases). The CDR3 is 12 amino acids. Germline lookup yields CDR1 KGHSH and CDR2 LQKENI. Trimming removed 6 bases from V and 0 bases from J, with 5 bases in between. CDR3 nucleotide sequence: TGTGCCAGCTCGGGGGTGAACACTGAAGCTTTCTTT. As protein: CASSGVNTEAFF.

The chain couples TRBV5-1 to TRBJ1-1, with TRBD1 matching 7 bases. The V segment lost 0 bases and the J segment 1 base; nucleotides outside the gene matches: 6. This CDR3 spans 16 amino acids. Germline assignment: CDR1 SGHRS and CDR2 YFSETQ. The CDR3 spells CASSLGDRTGNTEAFF. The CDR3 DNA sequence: TGCGCCAGCAGCTTGGGGGATCGGACAGGGAACACTGAAGCTTTCTTT. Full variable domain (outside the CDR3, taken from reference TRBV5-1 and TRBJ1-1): KAGVTQTPRYLIKTRGQQVTLSCSPISGHRSVSWYQQTPGQGLQFLFEYFSETQRNKGNFPGRFSGRQFSNSRSEMNVSTLELGDSALYLCASSLGDRTGNTEAFFGQGTRLTVV.

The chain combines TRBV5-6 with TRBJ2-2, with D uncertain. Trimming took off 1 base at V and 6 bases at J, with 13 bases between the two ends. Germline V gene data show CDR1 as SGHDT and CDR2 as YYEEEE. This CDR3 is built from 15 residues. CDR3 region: CASSLFTAHAGELFF. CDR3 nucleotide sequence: TGTGCCAGCAGCTTGTTTACGGCACACGCCGGGGAGCTGTTTTTT.

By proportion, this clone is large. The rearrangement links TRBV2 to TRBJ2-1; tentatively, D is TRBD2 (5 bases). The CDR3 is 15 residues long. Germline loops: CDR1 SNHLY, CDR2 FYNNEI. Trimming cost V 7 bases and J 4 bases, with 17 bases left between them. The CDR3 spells CASIRSGMGYNEQFF. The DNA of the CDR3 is TGTGCCAGCATTAGATCGGGGATGGGGTACAATGAGCAGTTCTTC.

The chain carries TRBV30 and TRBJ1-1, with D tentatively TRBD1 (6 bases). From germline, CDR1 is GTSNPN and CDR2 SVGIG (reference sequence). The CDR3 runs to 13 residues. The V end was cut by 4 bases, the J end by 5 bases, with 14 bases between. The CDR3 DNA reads TGTGCCTGGAAAGGACAGTGGGGGACTGAAGCTTTCTTT. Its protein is CAWKGQWGTEAFF.

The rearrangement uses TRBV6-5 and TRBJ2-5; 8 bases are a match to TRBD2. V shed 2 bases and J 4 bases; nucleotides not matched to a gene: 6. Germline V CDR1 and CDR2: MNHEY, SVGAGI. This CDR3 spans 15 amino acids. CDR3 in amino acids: CASSYELAARETQYF. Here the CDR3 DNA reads TGTGCCAGCAGTTACGAACTAGCGGCCCGAGAGACCCAGTACTTC.

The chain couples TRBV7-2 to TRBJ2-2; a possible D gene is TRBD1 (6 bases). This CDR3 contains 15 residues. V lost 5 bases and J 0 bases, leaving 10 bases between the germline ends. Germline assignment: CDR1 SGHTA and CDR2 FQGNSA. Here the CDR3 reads CASSLQGPNTGELFF. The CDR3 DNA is TGTGCCAGCAGCCTACAGGGCCCGAACACCGGGGAGCTGTTTTTT. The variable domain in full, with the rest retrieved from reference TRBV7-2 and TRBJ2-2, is GAGVSQSPSNKVTEKGKDVELRCDPISGHTALYWYRQSLGQGLEFLIYFQGNSAPDKSGLPSDRFSAERTGGSVSTLTIQRTQQEDSAVYLCASSLQGPNTGELFFGEGSRLTVL.

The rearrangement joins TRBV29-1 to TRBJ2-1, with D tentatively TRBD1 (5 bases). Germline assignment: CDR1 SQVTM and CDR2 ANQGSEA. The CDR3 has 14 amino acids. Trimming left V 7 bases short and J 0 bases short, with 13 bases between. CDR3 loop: CSARVGSSYNEQFF. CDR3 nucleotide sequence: TGCAGCGCCAGGGTGGGTAGCTCCTACAATGAGCAGTTCTTC.

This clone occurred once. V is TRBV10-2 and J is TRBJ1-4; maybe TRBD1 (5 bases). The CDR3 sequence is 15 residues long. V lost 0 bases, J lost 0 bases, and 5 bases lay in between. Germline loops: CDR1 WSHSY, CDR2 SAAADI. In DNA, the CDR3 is TGCGCCAGCAGTGAGTCCAGGGCAACTAATGAAAAACTGTTTTTT. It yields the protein CASSESRATNEKLFF.

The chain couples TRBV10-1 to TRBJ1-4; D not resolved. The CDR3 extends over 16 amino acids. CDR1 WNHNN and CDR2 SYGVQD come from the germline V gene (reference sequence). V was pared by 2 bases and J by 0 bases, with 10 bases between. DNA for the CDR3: TGCGCCAGCAGTGAGGGCCTGGCGGCAACTAATGAAAAACTGTTTTTT. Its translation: CASSEGLAATNEKLFF.

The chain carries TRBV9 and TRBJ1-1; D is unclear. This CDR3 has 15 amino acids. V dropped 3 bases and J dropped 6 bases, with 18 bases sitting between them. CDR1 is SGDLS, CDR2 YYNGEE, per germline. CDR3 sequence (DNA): TGTGCCAGCAGCGCCCGAGACACCAAGGGCGCTGAAGCTTTCTTT. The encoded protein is CASSARDTKGAEAFF.

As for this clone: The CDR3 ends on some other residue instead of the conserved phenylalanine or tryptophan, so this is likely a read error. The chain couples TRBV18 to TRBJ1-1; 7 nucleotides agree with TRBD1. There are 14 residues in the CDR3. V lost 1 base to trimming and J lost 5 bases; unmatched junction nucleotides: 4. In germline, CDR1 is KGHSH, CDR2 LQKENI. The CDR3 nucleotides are TGTGCCAGCTCACCACAGGGGGCGAATACTGAAGCTTTCTCT. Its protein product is CASSPQGANTEAFS.

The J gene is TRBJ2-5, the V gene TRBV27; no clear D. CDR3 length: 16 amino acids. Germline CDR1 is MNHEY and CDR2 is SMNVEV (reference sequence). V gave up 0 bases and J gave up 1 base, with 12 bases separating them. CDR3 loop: CASSLSMARLQETQYF. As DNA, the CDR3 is TGTGCCAGCAGTTTATCGATGGCCAGACTCCAAGAGACCCAGTACTTC.